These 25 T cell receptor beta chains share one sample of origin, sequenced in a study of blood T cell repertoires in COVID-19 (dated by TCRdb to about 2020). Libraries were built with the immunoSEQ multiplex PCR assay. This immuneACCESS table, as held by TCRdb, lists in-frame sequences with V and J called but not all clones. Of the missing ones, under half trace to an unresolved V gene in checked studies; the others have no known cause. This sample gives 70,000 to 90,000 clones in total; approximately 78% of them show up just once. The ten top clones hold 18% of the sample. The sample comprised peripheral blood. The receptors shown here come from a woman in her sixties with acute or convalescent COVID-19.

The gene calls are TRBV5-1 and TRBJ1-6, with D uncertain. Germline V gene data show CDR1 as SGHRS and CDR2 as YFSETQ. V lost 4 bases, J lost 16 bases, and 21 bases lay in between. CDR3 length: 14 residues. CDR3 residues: CASSLASPTDSLHF. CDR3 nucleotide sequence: TGCGCCAGCAGCCTCGCCTCTCCAACGGACTCACTCCACTTT.

The CDR3 here is CASSDQGLAEKTGELFF. The CDR3 region has the DNA TGCGCCAGCAGTGATCAGGGACTAGCGGAGAAGACCGGGGAGCTGTTTTTT. The genes are TRBV10-1 and TRBJ2-2; TRBD2 agrees at 11 bases. V was clipped by 3 bases and J by 5 bases; unmatched bases: 8. This CDR3 contains 17 residues. The V gene's germline CDR1 is WNHNN and CDR2 SYGVQD (reference sequence).

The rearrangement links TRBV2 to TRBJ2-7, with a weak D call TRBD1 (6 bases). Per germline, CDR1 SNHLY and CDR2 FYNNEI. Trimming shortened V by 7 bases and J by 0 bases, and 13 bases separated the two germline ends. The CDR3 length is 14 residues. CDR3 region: CASTPGTLSYEQYF. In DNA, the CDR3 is TGTGCCAGCACCCCGGGGACACTCTCCTACGAGCAGTACTTC.

The CDR3 protein is CASSPDRGTGNTIYF. As DNA, the CDR3 is TGTGCCAGCTCACCGGACAGGGGGACTGGAAACACCATATATTTT. V is TRBV18 and J is TRBJ1-3; 10 positions match TRBD1. The ends lost 3 bases at V and 2 bases at J; junction bases unmatched: 1. Germline assignment: CDR1 KGHSH and CDR2 LQKENI. This CDR3 is built from 15 residues.

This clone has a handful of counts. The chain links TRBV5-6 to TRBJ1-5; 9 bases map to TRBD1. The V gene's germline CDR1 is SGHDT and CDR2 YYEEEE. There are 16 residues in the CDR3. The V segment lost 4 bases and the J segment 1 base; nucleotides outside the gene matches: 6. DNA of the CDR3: TGTGCCAGCAGCAAGACAGGGGGGAAGAGCAATCAGCCCCAGCATTTT. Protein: CASSKTGGKSNQPQHF.

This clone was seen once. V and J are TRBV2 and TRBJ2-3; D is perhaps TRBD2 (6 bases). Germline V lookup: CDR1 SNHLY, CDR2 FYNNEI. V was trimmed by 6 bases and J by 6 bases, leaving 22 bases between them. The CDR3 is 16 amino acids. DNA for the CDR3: TGTGCCAGCAGCGCTCGGACCCGACTAGGCGGGGATACGCAGTATTTT. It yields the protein CASSARTRLGGDTQYF. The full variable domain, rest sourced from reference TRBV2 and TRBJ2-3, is EPEVTQTPSHQVTQMGQEVILRCVPISNHLYFYWYRQILGQKVEFLVSFYNNEISEKSEIFDDQFSVERPDGSNFTLKIRSTKLEDSAMYFCASSARTRLGGDTQYFGPGTRLTVL.

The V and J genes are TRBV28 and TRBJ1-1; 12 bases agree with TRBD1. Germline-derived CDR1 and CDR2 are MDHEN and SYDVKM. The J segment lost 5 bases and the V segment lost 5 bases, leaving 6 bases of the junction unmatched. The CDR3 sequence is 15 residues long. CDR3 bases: TGTGCCAGCAGTCCGGGACAGGGGGCGGATACTGAAGCTTTCTTT. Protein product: CASSPGQGADTEAFF.

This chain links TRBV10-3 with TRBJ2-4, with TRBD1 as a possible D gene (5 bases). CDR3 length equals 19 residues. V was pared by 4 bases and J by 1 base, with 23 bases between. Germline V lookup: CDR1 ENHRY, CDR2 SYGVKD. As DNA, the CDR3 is TGTGCCATCAGTGTGTATCGTGGTATGCAGGGTATGGCCAAAAACATTCAGTACTTC. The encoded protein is CAISVYRGMQGMAKNIQYF.

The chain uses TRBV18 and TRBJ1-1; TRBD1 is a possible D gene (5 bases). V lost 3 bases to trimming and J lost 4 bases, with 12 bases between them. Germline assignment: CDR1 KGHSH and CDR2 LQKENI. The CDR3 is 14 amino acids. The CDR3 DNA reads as TGTGCCAGCTCACCGATGGGGGGGGGCACTGAAGCTTTCTTT. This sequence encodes CASSPMGGGTEAFF.

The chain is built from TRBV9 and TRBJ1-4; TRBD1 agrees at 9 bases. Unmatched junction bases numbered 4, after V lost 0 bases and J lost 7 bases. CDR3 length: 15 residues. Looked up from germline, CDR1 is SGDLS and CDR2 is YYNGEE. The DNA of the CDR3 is TGTGCCAGCAGCGTAGTACAGGGGGCGGGTGAAAAACTGTTTTTT. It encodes CASSVVQGAGEKLFF.

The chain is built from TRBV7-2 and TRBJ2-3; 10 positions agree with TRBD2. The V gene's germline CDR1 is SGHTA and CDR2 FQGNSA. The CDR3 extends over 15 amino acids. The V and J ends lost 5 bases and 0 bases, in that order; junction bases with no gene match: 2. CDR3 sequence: CASSALAGSTDTQYF. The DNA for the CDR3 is TGTGCCAGCAGCGCACTAGCGGGGAGCACAGATACGCAGTATTTT.

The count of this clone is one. In nucleotides, the CDR3 is TGCGCCAGCAGCATAAGACAGGGGGCCGGAGAGACCCAGTACTTC. Translated, it gives CASSIRQGAGETQYF. V is TRBV5-1 and J is TRBJ2-5; 10 nucleotides agree with TRBD1. After removal of 4 bases from V and 4 bases from J, the junction contained 7 bases not matched to a gene. The CDR3 loop spans 15 amino acids. The germline V gene has CDR1 SGHRS and CDR2 YFSETQ. Supplemented by reference TRBV5-1 and TRBJ2-5, the full variable domain reads KAGVTQTPRYLIKTRGQQVTLSCSPISGHRSVSWYQQTPGQGLQFLFEYFSETQRNKGNFPGRFSGRQFSNSRSEMNVSTLELGDSALYLCASSIRQGAGETQYFGPGTRLLVL.

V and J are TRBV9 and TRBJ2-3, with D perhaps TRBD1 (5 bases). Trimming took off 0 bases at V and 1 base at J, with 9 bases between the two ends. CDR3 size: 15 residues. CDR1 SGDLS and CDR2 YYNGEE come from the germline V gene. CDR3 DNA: TGTGCCAGCAGCGTAGCTACAGGAGGCACAGATACGCAGTATTTT. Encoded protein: CASSVATGGTDTQYF.

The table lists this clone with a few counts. In DNA form, the CDR3 reads TGCGCCAGCAGTGAGGGACAGGGATCTACGGAGACCCAGTACTTC. It translates to CASSEGQGSTETQYF. The chain has TRBV10-1 and TRBJ2-5; 8 bases agree with TRBD1. The length of the CDR3 is 15 residues. V gave up 2 bases and J gave up 5 bases; unmatched junction bases: 7. Germline V gene sequence: CDR1 WNHNN, CDR2 SYGVQD (reference sequence).

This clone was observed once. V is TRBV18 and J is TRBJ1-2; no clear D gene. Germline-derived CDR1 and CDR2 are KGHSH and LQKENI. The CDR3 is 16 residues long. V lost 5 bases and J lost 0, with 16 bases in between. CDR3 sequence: CASSSQPRRTNYGYTF. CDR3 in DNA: TGTGCCAGCTCATCTCAACCCCGCAGGACTAACTATGGCTACACCTTC.

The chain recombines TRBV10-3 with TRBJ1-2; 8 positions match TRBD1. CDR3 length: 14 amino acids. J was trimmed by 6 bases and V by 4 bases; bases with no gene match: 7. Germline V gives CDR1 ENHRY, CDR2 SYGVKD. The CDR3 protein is CAISGQGFDDGYTF. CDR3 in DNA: TGTGCCATCAGTGGACAGGGGTTTGATGATGGCTACACCTTC.

The CDR3 DNA reads TGTGCCAGTAGTATGAACAGGGGGAACACTGAAGCTTTCTTT. It is translated as CASSMNRGNTEAFF. The V call is TRBV19, the J call TRBJ1-1; 7 bases align to TRBD1. The V gene end was trimmed by 3 bases and the J gene end by 1 base; junction bases not matched to a gene: 2. CDR1 is LNHDA, CDR2 SQIVND, per germline (reference sequence). The CDR3 is 14 amino acids. The full variable domain, in which reference TRBV19 and TRBJ1-1 provide the parts outside the CDR3, is DGGITQSPKYLFRKEGQNVTLSCEQNLNHDAMYWYRQDPGQGLRLIYYSQIVNDFQKGDIAEGYSVSREKKESFPLTVTSAQKNPTAFYLCASSMNRGNTEAFFGQGTRLTVV.

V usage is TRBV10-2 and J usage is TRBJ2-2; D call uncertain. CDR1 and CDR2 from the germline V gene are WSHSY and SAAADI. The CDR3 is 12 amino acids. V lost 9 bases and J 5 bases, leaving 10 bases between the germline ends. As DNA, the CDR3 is TGCGCCAGTGGGCGACCGACCGGGGAGCTGTTTTTT. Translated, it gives CASGRPTGELFF.

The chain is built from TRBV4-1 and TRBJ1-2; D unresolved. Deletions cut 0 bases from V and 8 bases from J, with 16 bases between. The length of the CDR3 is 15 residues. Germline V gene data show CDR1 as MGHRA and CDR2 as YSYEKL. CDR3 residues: CASSQDDSGYGGYTF. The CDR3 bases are TGCGCCAGCAGCCAAGATGATTCAGGATATGGAGGCTACACCTTC.

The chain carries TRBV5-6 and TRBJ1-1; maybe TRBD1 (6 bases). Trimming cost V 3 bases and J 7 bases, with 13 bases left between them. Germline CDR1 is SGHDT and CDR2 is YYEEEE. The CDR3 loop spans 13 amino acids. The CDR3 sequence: CASSSLQGGEAFF. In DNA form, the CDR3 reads TGTGCCAGCAGCTCGCTACAGGGCGGTGAAGCTTTCTTT.

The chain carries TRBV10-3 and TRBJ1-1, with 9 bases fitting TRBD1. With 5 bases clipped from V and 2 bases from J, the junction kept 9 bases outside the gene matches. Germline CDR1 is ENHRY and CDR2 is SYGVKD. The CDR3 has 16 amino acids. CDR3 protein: CAISPGTGFVNTEAFF. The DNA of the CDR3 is TGTGCCATCAGTCCCGGGACAGGGTTTGTAAACACTGAAGCTTTCTTT.

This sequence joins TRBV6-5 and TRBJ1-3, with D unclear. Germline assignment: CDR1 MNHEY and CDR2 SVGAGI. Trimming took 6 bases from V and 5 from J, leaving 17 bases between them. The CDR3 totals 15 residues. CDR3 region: CASRDSTGRRNTIYF. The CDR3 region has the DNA TGTGCCAGCAGGGATTCGACGGGGAGACGAAACACCATATATTTT.

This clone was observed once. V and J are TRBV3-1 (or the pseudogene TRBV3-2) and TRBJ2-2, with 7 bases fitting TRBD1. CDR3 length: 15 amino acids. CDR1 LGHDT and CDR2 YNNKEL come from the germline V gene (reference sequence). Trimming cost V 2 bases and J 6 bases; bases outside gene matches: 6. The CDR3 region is CASSQRTGVAGELFF. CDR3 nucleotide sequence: TGTGCCAGCAGCCAACGTACAGGGGTGGCCGGGGAGCTGTTTTTT.

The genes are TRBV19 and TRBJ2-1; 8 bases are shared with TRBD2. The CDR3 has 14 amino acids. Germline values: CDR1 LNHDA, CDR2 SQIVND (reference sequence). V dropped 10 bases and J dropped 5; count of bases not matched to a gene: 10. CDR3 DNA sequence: TGTGCCACTTCTCCGGGACTAGAAAACAATGAGCAGTTCTTC. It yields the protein CATSPGLENNEQFF.

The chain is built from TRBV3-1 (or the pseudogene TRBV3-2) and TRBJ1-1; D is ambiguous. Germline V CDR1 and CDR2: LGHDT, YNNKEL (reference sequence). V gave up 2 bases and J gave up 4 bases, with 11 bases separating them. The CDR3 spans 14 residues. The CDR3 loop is CASSQRSSGTEAFF. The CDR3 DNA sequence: TGTGCCAGCAGCCAACGGTCGTCTGGCACTGAAGCTTTCTTT.